The 25 T cell receptor beta chains below come from one sample, sequenced in a study of blood T cell repertoires in COVID-19. Generated by immunoSEQ multiplex PCR, the TCRdb table keeps only in-frame clones and is missing some. The repertoire consists of more than 45,000 clones, with around nine tenths occurring once and the leading ten covering more than 6%. Sequencing used peripheral blood. The receptors shown here come from a woman in her sixties with COVID-19, enrolled during active disease.

The chain links TRBV7-6 to TRBJ2-1; TRBD1 might be the D (5 bases). CDR1 is SGHVS, CDR2 FNYEAQ, per germline. The CDR3 is made up of 17 amino acids. The V end was cut by 3 bases, the J end by 9 bases, with 24 bases between. CDR3 DNA: TGTGCCAGCAGCTTGGGGCCTCGGGTGGGGTCGTCGGGTGAGCAGTTCTTC. Its protein is CASSLGPRVGSSGEQFF. Drawing the rest from reference TRBV7-6 and TRBJ2-1, the complete variable domain is GAGVSQSPRYKVTKRGQDVALRCDPISGHVSLYWYRQALGQGPEFLTYFNYEAQQDKSGLPNDRFSAERPEGSISTLTIQRTEQRDSAMYRCASSLGPRVGSSGEQFFGPGTRLTVL.

The chain joins TRBV4-2 to TRBJ2-7; 10 bases line up with TRBD1. This CDR3 region has 15 residues. V gave up 3 bases and J gave up 1 base; unmatched junction bases: 3. CDR1 LGHNA and CDR2 YNFKEQ come from the germline V gene. The CDR3 DNA follows: TGTGCCAGCAGCCACCCGGGACAGGGGTCCTACGAGCAGTACTTC. This encodes CASSHPGQGSYEQYF.

The chain carries TRBV20-1 and TRBJ1-2; TRBD1 matches at 7 bases. Germline CDR1 reads DFQATT; CDR2 reads SNEGSKA (reference sequence). The CDR3 has 12 amino acids. The V gene end was trimmed by 6 bases and the J gene end by 6 bases; junction bases not matched to a gene: 7. The CDR3 DNA sequence: TGCAGTGCGAGTCGGGACAGTAATGGCTACACCTTC. Residues: CSASRDSNGYTF.

The chain combines TRBV6-5 with TRBJ2-1; maybe TRBD2 (5 bases). The germline gives CDR1 MNHEY, CDR2 SVGAGI. V lost 2 bases, J lost 9 bases, and 14 bases lay in between. The CDR3 covers 14 residues. CDR3 sequence: CASSYLLGAGEQFF. DNA for the CDR3: TGTGCCAGCAGTTACCTGTTGGGCGCGGGTGAGCAGTTCTTC.

V is TRBV6-4 and J is TRBJ2-3; tentative D call: TRBD1 (6 bases). CDR1 is MRHNA and CDR2 is SNTAGT in the germline V gene. This CDR3 has 14 amino acids. V was pared by 4 bases and J by 10 bases, with 18 bases between. DNA of the CDR3: TGTGCCAGCAGTGCTACAGGGTTCGCGGGTCCGCAGTATTTT. As protein: CASSATGFAGPQYF.

V and J are TRBV10-3 and TRBJ2-1, with 11 bases fitting TRBD2. V lost 3 bases, J lost 4 bases, and 5 bases stayed unmatched. CDR1 and CDR2 from the germline V gene are ENHRY and SYGVKD. The CDR3 extends over 16 amino acids. As DNA, the CDR3 is TGTGCCATCAGTGACAAGACTAGCGGGATGTACAATGAGCAGTTCTTC. As protein: CAISDKTSGMYNEQFF.

This clone was counted a few times. This CDR3 is CASSLKGLEQFF. DNA of the CDR3: TGTGCCAGCAGTTTGAAGGGGCTAGAGCAGTTCTTC. This chain uses TRBV6-6 with TRBJ2-1; the D gene is possibly TRBD1 (5 bases). Germline V CDR1 and CDR2: MNHNY, SVGAGI (reference sequence). This CDR3 has 12 residues. V lost 4 bases to trimming and J lost 10 bases, with 11 bases between them.

A few counts support this clone. The rearrangement links TRBV29-1 to TRBJ2-3; unclear D gene. CDR1 is SQVTM and CDR2 is ANQGSEA in the germline V gene. V was trimmed by 7 bases and J by 3 bases, leaving 5 bases between them. This CDR3 spans 10 amino acids. CDR3 DNA sequence: TGCAGCGCTCAAACAGATACGCAGTATTTT. Its protein is CSAQTDTQYF.

The rearrangement joins TRBV14 to TRBJ2-1; D is perhaps TRBD1 (6 bases). There are 13 residues in the CDR3. Trimming took off 5 bases at V and 7 bases at J, with 12 bases between the two ends. Germline V gene lookup returns CDR1 SGHDN and CDR2 FVKESK. In nucleotides, the CDR3 is TGTGCCAGCAGCTCCACAGGGCCTAATGAGCAGTTCTTC. Amino acids: CASSSTGPNEQFF.

The genes are TRBV29-1 and TRBJ1-2, with 8 bases matching TRBD1. Germline V gives CDR1 SQVTM, CDR2 ANQGSEA. Germline trimming cut 5 bases from V and 3 bases from J; bases unmatched to any gene: 2. CDR3 length: 12 residues. CDR3 loop: CSVLTGDYGYTF. In nucleotides, the CDR3 is TGCAGCGTTTTGACAGGGGACTATGGCTACACCTTC.

The genes are TRBV5-1 and TRBJ2-1, with D possibly being TRBD1 (5 bases). Looked up from germline, CDR1 is SGHRS and CDR2 is YFSETQ. V lost 4 bases to trimming and J lost 4 bases, with 15 bases between them. This CDR3 spans 15 amino acids. The CDR3 DNA sequence: TGCGCCAGCAGCCCGATTGGAGACAGTTACAATGAGCAGTTCTTC. Its protein is CASSPIGDSYNEQFF.

J is TRBJ1-1 and V is TRBV29-1; 7 bases are a match to TRBD1. The CDR3 is 13 amino acids. CDR1 SQVTM and CDR2 ANQGSEA come from the germline V gene. V shed 7 bases, J shed 1 base, and the junction held 6 bases outside the gene matches. CDR3 sequence: CSAIGQENTEAFF. The CDR3 region has the DNA TGCAGCGCTATAGGACAGGAGAACACTGAAGCTTTCTTT.

A few counts support this clone. This chain links TRBV19 with TRBJ2-1; TRBD2 is a possible D gene (5 bases). The CDR3 contains 15 residues. Germline assignment: CDR1 LNHDA and CDR2 SQIVND (reference sequence). V lost 4 bases to trimming and J lost 8 bases, with 18 bases between them. DNA for the CDR3: TGTGCCAGTAGTAAAGGACTTCTCTTGGCACATGAGCAGTTCTTC. This codes for CASSKGLLLAHEQFF. Drawing the rest from reference TRBV19 and TRBJ2-1, the complete variable domain is DGGITQSPKYLFRKEGQNVTLSCEQNLNHDAMYWYRQDPGQGLRLIYYSQIVNDFQKGDIAEGYSVSREKKESFPLTVTSAQKNPTAFYLCASSKGLLLAHEQFFGPGTRLTVL.

The chain links TRBV9 to TRBJ2-2; TRBD2 matches 7 bases. The CDR3 has 15 residues. The germline CDR1 and CDR2 sequences are SGDLS and YYNGEE. V lost 2 bases to trimming and J lost 7 bases; unmatched junction nucleotides: 8. The DNA of the CDR3 is TGTGCCAGCAGCGTGAGCGGGACCTGGGGCGGGGAGCTGTTTTTT. This encodes CASSVSGTWGGELFF.

The V call is TRBV19, the J call TRBJ1-4; D remains unclear. Germline V lookup: CDR1 LNHDA, CDR2 SQIVND (reference sequence). Trimming shortened V by 5 bases and J by 8 bases, and 15 bases separated the two germline ends. CDR3 length: 14 residues. The CDR3 sequence is CASSSSGWYEKLFF. DNA for the CDR3: TGTGCCAGTAGTTCTTCGGGATGGTACGAAAAACTGTTTTTT.

This clone is a singleton in its sample. V and J are TRBV6-9 and TRBJ2-2; a possible D gene is TRBD2 (7 bases). This CDR3 has 16 residues. V was pared by 4 bases and J by 7 bases, with 19 bases between. The V gene's germline CDR1 is MNHGY and CDR2 SVAAGI. The chain's CDR3 is CASSFVGGRWGGELFF. The DNA for the CDR3 is TGTGCCAGCAGTTTTGTCGGGGGGCGTTGGGGCGGGGAGCTGTTTTTT.

This clone was counted a single time. The chain links TRBV3-1 (or the pseudogene TRBV3-2) to TRBJ1-1; D unresolved. V lost 4 bases to trimming and J lost 1 base, with 7 bases between them. This CDR3 contains 13 residues. CDR1 LGHDT and CDR2 YNNKEL come from the germline V gene (reference sequence). For the CDR3, the DNA is TGTGCCAGCAGCCCTAACGGGAACACTGAAGCTTTCTTT. Translation: CASSPNGNTEAFF.

The chain carries TRBV14 and TRBJ1-2; D perhaps matches TRBD1 (5 bases). Germline V gene data show CDR1 as SGHDN and CDR2 as FVKESK. Trimming removed 0 bases at V and 7 bases at J, with 15 bases between. The CDR3 loop spans 15 amino acids. For the CDR3, the DNA is TGTGCCAGCAGCCAAGAGGCAGGGCAATGGGGTGGCTACACCTTC. This gives the protein CASSQEAGQWGGYTF.

V gene TRBV7-9 combines with J gene TRBJ2-6, with D perhaps TRBD1 (5 bases). Trimming shortened V by 5 bases and J by 5 bases, and 13 bases separated the two germline ends. Germline CDR1 is SEHNR and CDR2 is FQNEAQ (reference sequence). CDR3 length equals 15 residues. The CDR3, as DNA: TGTGCCAGCAGCCCCCCAGGGAAGCGGGCCAACGTCCTGACTTTC. Translated, it gives CASSPPGKRANVLTF.

The chain recombines TRBV6-5 with TRBJ1-4, with D maybe TRBD1 (6 bases). Germline V gene sequence: CDR1 MNHEY, CDR2 SVGAGI. The CDR3 has 15 amino acids. Trimming took 2 bases from V and 8 from J, leaving 15 bases between them. The CDR3: CASSYRGGGGEKLFF. The CDR3 nucleotides read TGTGCCAGCAGTTACCGCGGGGGCGGCGGAGAAAAACTGTTTTTT.

This clone was counted between two and nine times. The V gene is TRBV28, the J gene TRBJ2-7; TRBD1 might be the D (5 bases). The CDR3 totals 14 residues. Trimming removed 6 bases from V and 5 bases from J, with 17 bases in between. Germline CDR1 and CDR2: MDHEN and SYDVKM. The CDR3 sequence: CASRQSDSFNEQYF. The CDR3 DNA sequence: TGTGCCAGCAGACAAAGCGACAGTTTCAACGAGCAGTACTTC.

This clone is a singleton in its sample. J is TRBJ2-2 and V is TRBV15, with 7 positions matching TRBD1. The CDR3 is 15 amino acids. Germline values: CDR1 LNHNV, CDR2 YYDKDF (reference sequence). Trimming took 7 bases from V and 2 from J; bases not matched to a gene: 7. The CDR3 spells CATTQGTANTGELFF. The DNA of the CDR3 is TGTGCCACCACTCAGGGGACAGCAAACACCGGGGAGCTGTTTTTT.

The genes are TRBV2 and TRBJ2-1; a weak D match, TRBD1 (6 bases). Germline assignment: CDR1 SNHLY and CDR2 FYNNEI. The ends were cut back, 6 bases at V and 8 bases at J, with 20 bases in the middle. This CDR3 has 15 amino acids. CDR3 in DNA: TGTGCCAGCAGGGGTGGGACACTCCCCCGCGATGAGCAGTTCTTC. Translation: CASRGGTLPRDEQFF.

This chain connects TRBV10-3 to TRBJ1-2; 12 positions agree with TRBD1. The CDR3 sequence is 17 residues long. Germline CDR1 reads ENHRY; CDR2 reads SYGVKD. Trimming cost V 4 bases and J 0 bases; bases outside gene matches: 6. The CDR3 region has the DNA TGTGCCATCAGTGGCGGGACAGGGGGCTTGCCTAACTATGGCTACACCTTC. Protein sequence: CAISGGTGGLPNYGYTF.

The CDR3 sequence is CSGDRGTEAFF. As DNA, the CDR3 is TGCAGCGGAGACAGGGGTACTGAAGCTTTCTTT. The rearrangement links TRBV29-1 to TRBJ1-1; the match to TRBD1 covers 8 bases. This CDR3 is built from 11 residues. J lost 5 bases, V lost 7 bases, and 3 bases had no gene match. Germline assignment: CDR1 SQVTM and CDR2 ANQGSEA. The variable domain in full, completed from reference TRBV29-1 and TRBJ1-1, reads SAVISQKPSRDICQRGTSLTIQCQVDSQVTMMFWYRQQPGQSLTLIATANQGSEATYESGFVIDKFPISRPNLTFSTLTVSNMSPEDSSIYLCSGDRGTEAFFGQGTRLTVV.